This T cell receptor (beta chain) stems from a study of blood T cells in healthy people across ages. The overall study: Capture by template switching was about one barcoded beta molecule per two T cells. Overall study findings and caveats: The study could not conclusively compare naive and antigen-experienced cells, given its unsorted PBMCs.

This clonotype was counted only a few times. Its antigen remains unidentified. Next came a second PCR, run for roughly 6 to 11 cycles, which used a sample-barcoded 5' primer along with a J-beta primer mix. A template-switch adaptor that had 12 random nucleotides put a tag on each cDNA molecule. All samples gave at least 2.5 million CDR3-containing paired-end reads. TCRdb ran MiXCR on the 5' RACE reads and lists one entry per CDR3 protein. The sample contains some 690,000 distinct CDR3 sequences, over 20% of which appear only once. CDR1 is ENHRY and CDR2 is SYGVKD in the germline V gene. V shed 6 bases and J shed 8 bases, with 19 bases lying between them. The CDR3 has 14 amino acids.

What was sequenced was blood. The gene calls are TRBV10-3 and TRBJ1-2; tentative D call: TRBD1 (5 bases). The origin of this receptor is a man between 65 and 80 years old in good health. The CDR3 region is CAISQQDVRWGYTF. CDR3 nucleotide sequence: TGTGCCATCAGCCAACAGGACGTGCGTTGGGGCTACACCTTC.